This entry lists 9 T cell receptor beta chains sequenced from one sample in a study of Graves' ophthalmopathy and Graves' hyperthyroidism (dated by TCRdb to the late 2010s). Instrument on record: Illumina HiSeq 2000. TCR beta CDR3 regions were amplified from RNA transcripts for repertoire sequencing. HTBI primers and the Qiagen OneStep RT-PCR kit were used in a first-round RT-PCR, which was followed by a second-round multiplex PCR, size selection and purification. TCRdb reran the public reads through fastp at Q25 and MiXCR, keeping productive beta chains. Rows are combined by CDR3 protein, so each entry shows the most common genes and DNA. For this sample the table gives around 660,000 distinct CDR3 sequences, of which under 50% were detected only once. The top ten hold over 2.5% of the sample. Sequencing input: peripheral blood. The receptor set was obtained from an adult man with Graves' ophthalmopathy.

This clonotype was observed at least ten times. The rearrangement joins TRBV3-1 to TRBJ2-5; D is unresolved. The CDR3 totals 14 residues. The ends were cut back, 4 bases at V and 0 bases at J, with 9 bases in the middle. Germline assignment: CDR1 LGHDT and CDR2 YNNKEL (reference sequence). The CDR3 bases are TGTGCCAGCAGCCCACAGCTTAACCAAGAGACCCAGTACTTC. Protein sequence: CASSPQLNQETQYF.

This clonotype was found a few times. This chain joins TRBV2 and TRBJ2-1; TRBD1 aligns across 9 bases. The germline CDR1 and CDR2 sequences are SNHLY and FYNNEI. The CDR3 sequence is 13 residues long. V lost 8 bases and J lost 9; bases outside the gene matches: 8. CDR3 region: CASPGTGWSEQFF. In DNA, the CDR3 is TGTGCCAGCCCCGGGACAGGGTGGTCTGAGCAGTTCTTC. Complete variable domain (other parts from reference TRBV2 and TRBJ2-1): EPEVTQTPSHQVTQMGQEVILRCVPISNHLYFYWYRQILGQKVEFLVSFYNNEISEKSEIFDDQFSVERPDGSNFTLKIRSTKLEDSAMYFCASPGTGWSEQFFGPGTRLTVL.

In its sample, this clonotype was seen a few times. This sequence joins TRBV6-1 and TRBJ1-1; D is unresolved. This CDR3 is built from 12 residues. Deletions cut 3 bases from V and 4 bases from J, with 6 bases between. Germline CDR1 is MNHNS and CDR2 is SASEGT. CDR3 in amino acids: CASSEEFTEAFF. The DNA of the CDR3 is TGTGCCAGCAGTGAGGAGTTCACTGAAGCTTTCTTT.

This clonotype was detected many times. CDR3 nucleotides: TGTGCCAGCAGCCAAGATCCAGGAAACACCATATATTTT. It encodes CASSQDPGNTIYF. The chain recombines TRBV4-2 with TRBJ1-3; D uncertain. The CDR3 extends over 13 amino acids. Germline values: CDR1 LGHNA, CDR2 YNFKEQ. Trimming removed 0 bases at V and 4 bases at J, with 4 bases between.

Many counts were recorded for this clonotype. The V and J genes are TRBV7-2 and TRBJ2-7; TRBD1 aligns across 7 bases. CDR3 length: 16 residues. V lost 1 base to trimming and J lost 0 bases; unmatched junction nucleotides: 6. Germline V CDR1 and CDR2: SGHTA, FQGNSA. The CDR3 region has the DNA TGTGCCAGCAGCTTAGGGGGACAGTTAGCCTCCTACGAGCAGTACTTC. Its translation: CASSLGGQLASYEQYF.

The chain links TRBV11-2 to TRBJ1-1, with unresolved D. The V gene's germline CDR1 is SGHAT and CDR2 FQNNGV. V lost 3 bases, J lost 0 bases, and 8 bases lay in between. This CDR3 comprises 14 residues. DNA for the CDR3: TGTGCCAGCAGCTTGAAGTATGTGAACACTGAAGCTTTCTTT. Translated: CASSLKYVNTEAFF.

The chain uses TRBV24-1 and TRBJ1-2; TRBD1 is a possible D gene (5 bases). V was shortened by 4 bases and J by 4 bases, with 9 bases between the two germline ends. There are 13 residues in the CDR3. Germline loops: CDR1 KGHDR, CDR2 SFDVKD. CDR3 nucleotide sequence: TGTGCCACCAGTGAGTCAGGGATCTATGGCTACACCTTC. Its protein is CATSESGIYGYTF.

This clonotype appeared a few times. The J gene is TRBJ2-7, the V gene TRBV5-1; D might be TRBD2 (7 bases). CDR1 SGHRS and CDR2 YFSETQ come from the germline V gene. The V gene lost 0 bases and the J gene lost 7 bases, with 17 bases spanning the gap. The CDR3 contains 15 residues. The CDR3 DNA sequence: TGCGCCAGCAGCTTGGAGGGGGGGATAGTTGGTGAGCAGTACTTC. Translated, it gives CASSLEGGIVGEQYF.

Many counts were recorded for this clonotype. Compared with germline, one end of the junction differs, possibly owing to a read error. The rearrangement uses TRBV10-3 and TRBJ1-2; D remains unclear. The CDR3 is 14 residues long. Germline values: CDR1 ENHRY, CDR2 SYGVKD. CDR3 loop: CASSSVGYNYGYTF. The CDR3 bases are TGTGCCAGCAGTTCCGTGGGATATAACTATGGCTACACCTTC.